In its sample, the clone carrying this TCR beta chain was seen many times. Antigen specificity is unknown. This sample stems from a study of T cells in Graves' hyperthyroidism and ophthalmopathy. Germline V lookup: CDR1 MNHNS, CDR2 SASEGT. Unmatched junction bases numbered 1, after V lost 4 bases and J lost 2 bases. The CDR3 is 14 residues long. Points from the study as a whole: Appearing also in blood were most of the thyroid clonotypes expanded above 0.001.

RNA transcripts gave rise to amplified TCR beta CDR3 regions. HTBI primers were used for first-round RT-PCR of the TCR CDR3. TCRdb itself ran the multiplex PCR reads through MiXCR, one entry per CDR3 protein. The table shows around 700,000 distinct CDR3 sequences, with under 20% occurring only once. This TCR was recovered from a woman between 45 and 60 years old with Graves' hyperthyroidism that later progressed to Graves' ophthalmopathy. The sequenced material came from blood. V is TRBV6-1 and J is TRBJ1-5; the match to TRBD1 covers 8 bases. The CDR3 nucleotides read TGTGCCAGCAGTGGGGGACAGGGCAATCAGCCCCAGCATTTT. This gives the protein CASSGGQGNQPQHF.